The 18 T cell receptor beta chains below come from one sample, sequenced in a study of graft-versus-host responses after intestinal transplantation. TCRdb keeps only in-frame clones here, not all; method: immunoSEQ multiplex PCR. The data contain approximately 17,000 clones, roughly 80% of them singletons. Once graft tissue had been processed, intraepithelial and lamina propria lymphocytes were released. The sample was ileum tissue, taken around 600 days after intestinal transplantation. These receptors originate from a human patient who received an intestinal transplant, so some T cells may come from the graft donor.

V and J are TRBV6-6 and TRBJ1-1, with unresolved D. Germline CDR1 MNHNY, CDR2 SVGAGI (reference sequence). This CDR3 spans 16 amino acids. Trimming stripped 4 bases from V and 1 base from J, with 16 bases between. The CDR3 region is CASSSLGISRNTEAFF. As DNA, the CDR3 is TGTGCCAGCAGTTCACTCGGGATCAGTCGGAACACTGAAGCTTTCTTT.

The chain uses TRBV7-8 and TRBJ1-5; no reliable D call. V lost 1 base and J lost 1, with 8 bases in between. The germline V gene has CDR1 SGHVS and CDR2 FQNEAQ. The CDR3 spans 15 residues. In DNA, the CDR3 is TGTGCCAGCAGCTTAGTGGGTAGGAGCAATCAGCCCCAGCATTTT. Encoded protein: CASSLVGRSNQPQHF.

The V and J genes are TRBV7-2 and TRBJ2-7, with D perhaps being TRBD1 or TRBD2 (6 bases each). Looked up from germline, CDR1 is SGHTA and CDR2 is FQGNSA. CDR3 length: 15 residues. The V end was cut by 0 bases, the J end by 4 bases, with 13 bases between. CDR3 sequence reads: CASSLAWGAEYEQYF. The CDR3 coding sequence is TGTGCCAGCAGCTTAGCTTGGGGGGCTGAATACGAGCAGTACTTC.

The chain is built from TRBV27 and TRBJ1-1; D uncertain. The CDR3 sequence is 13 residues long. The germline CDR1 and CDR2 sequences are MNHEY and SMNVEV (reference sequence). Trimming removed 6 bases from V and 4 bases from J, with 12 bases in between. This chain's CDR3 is CASRPSPGTEAFF. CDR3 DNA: TGTGCCAGCAGGCCTTCCCCCGGCACTGAAGCTTTCTTT.

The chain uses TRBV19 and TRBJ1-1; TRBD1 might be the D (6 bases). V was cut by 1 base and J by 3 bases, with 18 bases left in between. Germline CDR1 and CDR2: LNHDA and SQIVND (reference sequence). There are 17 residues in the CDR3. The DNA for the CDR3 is TGTGCCAGTAGTATAGGGGTAGGGGGAAGTCTTTACACTGAAGCTTTCTTT. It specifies CASSIGVGGSLYTEAFF.

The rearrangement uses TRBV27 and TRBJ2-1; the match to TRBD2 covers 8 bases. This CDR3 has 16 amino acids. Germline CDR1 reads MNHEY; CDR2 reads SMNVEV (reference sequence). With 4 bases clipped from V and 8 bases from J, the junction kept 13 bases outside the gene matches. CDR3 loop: CASSSTGGGVLYEQFF. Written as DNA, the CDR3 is TGTGCCAGCAGTTCCACGGGAGGGGGGGTGTTGTATGAGCAGTTCTTC.

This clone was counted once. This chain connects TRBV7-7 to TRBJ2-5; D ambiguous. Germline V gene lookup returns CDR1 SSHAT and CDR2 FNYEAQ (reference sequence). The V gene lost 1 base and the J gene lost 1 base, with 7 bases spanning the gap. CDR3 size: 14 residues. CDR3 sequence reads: CASSLEVSQETQYF. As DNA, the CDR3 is TGTGCCAGCAGCTTAGAGGTGTCCCAAGAGACCCAGTACTTC.

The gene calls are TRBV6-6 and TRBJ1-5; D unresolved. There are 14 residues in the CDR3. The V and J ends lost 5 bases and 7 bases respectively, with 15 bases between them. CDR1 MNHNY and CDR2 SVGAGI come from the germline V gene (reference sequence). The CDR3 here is CASSGTSAPQPQHF. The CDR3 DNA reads TGTGCCAGCAGTGGCACGTCGGCCCCACAGCCCCAGCATTTT.

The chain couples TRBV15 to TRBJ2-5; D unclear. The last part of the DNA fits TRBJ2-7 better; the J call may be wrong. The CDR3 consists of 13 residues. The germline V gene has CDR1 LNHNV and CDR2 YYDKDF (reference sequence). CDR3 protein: CATRDSLSYEQYF. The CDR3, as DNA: TGTGCCACCAGAGACTCCTTATCATACGAGCAGTACTTC.

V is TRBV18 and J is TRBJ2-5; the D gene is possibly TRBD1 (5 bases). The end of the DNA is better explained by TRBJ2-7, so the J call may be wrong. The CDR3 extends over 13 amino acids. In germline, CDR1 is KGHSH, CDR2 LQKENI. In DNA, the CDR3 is TGTGCCAGCTCACCTCAGGGCGGACACGAGCAGTACTTC. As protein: CASSPQGGHEQYF.

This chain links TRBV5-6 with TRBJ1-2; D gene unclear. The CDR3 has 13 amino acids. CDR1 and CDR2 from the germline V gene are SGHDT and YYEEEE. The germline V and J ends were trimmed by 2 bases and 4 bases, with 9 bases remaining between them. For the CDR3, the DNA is TGTGCCAGCAGCTTACCTGGTAGCTATGGCTACACCTTC. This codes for CASSLPGSYGYTF.

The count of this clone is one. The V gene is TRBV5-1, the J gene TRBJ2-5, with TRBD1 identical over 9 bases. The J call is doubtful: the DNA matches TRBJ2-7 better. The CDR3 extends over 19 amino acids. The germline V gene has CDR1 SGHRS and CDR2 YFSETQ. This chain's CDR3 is CASSLGNRRAGTGSYEQYF. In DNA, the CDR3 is TGCGCCAGCAGCTTAGGAAATCGTAGGGCAGGGACAGGGAGCTACGAGCAGTACTTC.

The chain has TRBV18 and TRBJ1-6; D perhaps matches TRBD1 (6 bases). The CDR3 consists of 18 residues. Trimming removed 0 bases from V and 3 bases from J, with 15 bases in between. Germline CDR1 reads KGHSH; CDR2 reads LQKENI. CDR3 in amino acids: CASSPPLDRQYYNSPLHF. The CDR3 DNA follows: TGTGCCAGCTCACCACCCCTGGACAGACAATACTATAATTCACCCCTCCACTTT. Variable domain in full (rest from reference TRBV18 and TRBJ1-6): NAGVMQNPRHLVRRRGQEARLRCSPMKGHSHVYWYRQLPEEGLKFMVYLQKENIIDESGMPKERFSAEFPKEGPSILRIQQVVRGDSAAYFCASSPPLDRQYYNSPLHFGNGTRLTVT.

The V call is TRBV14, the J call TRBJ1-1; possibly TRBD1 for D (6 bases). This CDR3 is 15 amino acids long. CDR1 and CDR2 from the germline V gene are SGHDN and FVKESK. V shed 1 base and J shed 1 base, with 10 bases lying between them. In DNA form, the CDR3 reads TGTGCCAGCAGCCAAGTTACAGGGACGAACACTGAAGCTTTCTTT. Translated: CASSQVTGTNTEAFF.

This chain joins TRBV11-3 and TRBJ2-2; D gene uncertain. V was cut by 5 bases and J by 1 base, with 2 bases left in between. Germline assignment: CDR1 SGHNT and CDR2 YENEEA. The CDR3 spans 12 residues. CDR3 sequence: CASSQNTGELFF. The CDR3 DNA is TGTGCCAGCAGCCAGAACACCGGGGAGCTGTTTTTT.

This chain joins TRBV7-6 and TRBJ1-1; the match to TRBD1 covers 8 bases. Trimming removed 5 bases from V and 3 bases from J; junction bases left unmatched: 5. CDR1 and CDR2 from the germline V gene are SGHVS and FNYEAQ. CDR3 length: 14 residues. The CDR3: CASSRRQGHTEAFF. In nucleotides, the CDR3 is TGTGCCAGCAGCCGACGACAGGGGCACACTGAAGCTTTCTTT.

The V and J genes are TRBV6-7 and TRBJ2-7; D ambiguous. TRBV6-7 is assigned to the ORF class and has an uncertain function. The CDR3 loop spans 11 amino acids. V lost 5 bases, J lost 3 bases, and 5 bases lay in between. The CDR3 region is CASSQNYEQYF. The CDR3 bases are TGTGCCAGCAGTCAAAACTACGAGCAGTACTTC.

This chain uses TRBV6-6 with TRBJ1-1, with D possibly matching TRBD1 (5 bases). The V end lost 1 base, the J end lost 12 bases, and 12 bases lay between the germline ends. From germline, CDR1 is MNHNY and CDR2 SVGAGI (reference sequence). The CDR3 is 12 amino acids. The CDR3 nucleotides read TGTGCCAGCAGTTACTGGGACGACAAGTCTTTCTTT. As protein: CASSYWDDKSFF.